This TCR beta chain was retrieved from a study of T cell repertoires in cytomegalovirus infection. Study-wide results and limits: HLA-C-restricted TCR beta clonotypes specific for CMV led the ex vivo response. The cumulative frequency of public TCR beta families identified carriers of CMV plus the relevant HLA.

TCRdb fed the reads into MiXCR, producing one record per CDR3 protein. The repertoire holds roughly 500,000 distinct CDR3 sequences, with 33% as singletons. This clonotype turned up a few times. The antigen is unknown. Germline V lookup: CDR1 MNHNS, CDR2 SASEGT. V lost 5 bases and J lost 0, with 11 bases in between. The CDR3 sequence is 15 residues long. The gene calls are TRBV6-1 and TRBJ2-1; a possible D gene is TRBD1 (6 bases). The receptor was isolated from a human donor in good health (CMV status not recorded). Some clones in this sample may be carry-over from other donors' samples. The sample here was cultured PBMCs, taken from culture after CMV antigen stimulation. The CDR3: CASSIQDSSYNEQFF. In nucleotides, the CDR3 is TGTGCCAGCAGTATACAGGACAGCTCCTACAATGAGCAGTTCTTC.